The present TCR beta chain was sequenced within a study of identical twins. CDR1 and CDR2 (germline): SGHRS, YFSETQ. Trimming at V came to 3 bases and at J to 5 bases, leaving 4 bases not matched to a gene. The CDR3 has 14 residues. Using its own MiXCR run on the 5' RACE reads, TCRdb lists one record per CDR3 protein. The table records roughly 720,000 distinct CDR3 sequences, roughly 20% of them present only once. This sample also appeared in a second study, on T cells expressing NK-cell markers.

The J gene is TRBJ2-1, the V gene TRBV5-1, with TRBD1 matching 8 bases. Sequencing used PBMCs. This TCR was recovered from a woman aged 18-30 years in good health. CDR3 sequence: CASSSGGENNEQFF. The CDR3 DNA sequence: TGCGCCAGCAGCTCAGGGGGCGAAAACAATGAGCAGTTCTTC.